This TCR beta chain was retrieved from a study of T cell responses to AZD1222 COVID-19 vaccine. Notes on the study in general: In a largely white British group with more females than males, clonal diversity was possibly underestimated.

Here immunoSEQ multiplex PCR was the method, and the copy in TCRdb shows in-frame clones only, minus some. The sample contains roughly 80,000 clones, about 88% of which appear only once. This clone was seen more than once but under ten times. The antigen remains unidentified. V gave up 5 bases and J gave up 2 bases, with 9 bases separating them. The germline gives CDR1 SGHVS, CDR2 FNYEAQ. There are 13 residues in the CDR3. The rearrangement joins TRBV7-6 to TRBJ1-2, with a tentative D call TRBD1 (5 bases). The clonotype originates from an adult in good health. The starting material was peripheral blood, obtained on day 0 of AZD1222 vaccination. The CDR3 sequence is CASSPDSNYGYTF. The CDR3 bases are TGTGCCAGCAGCCCTGACAGCAACTATGGCTACACCTTC.